This T cell receptor beta chain came from a study of OX40 agonist ivuxolimab in advanced cancers. About the study as a whole: Ivuxolimab, which targeted the costimulatory receptor OX40 (CD134), was an agonistic, fully human IgG2 monoclonal antibody. The dose-escalation cohort was 80% to 90% male with a mean age of approximately 60 years, ranging from roughly 23 to 90. Of the roughly 52 dose-escalation patients, hepatocellular carcinoma was present in roughly 19, melanoma in around 15, renal cell carcinoma in 9 and head and neck cancer in 9. The point of sequencing TCRbeta in the periphery was to test whether ivuxolimab changed TCR sequence diversity and drove clonal T-cell expansion. Partial responses occurred in three dose-escalation patients, of whom one had hepatocellular carcinoma and two had cutaneous melanoma. Prior anti-PD-1, anti-PD-L1 or anti-CTLA-4 therapy was permitted, and approximately 40% of dose-escalation patients had received checkpoint inhibitors. Intravenous ivuxolimab was administered to patients every 2 weeks at six dose levels: 0.01, 0.1, 0.3, 1.5, 3 and 10 mg/kg. The paper describes the monotherapy dose-escalation part (N of about 52 patients) of the phase I trial of ivuxolimab.

A note on this clone: Its target antigen remains unknown. No quality values exist for individual bases; no much larger clone is one base distant.

To sequence the TCRbeta CDR3 region, genomic DNA was isolated from the sorted cells. TCRbeta CDR3 regions were sequenced using the immunoSEQ Assay. TCRdb re-hosts the immuneACCESS table, in-frame sequences only. Its copies lack some clones; in the studies checked, an unresolved V gene accounts for under half of them, and the cause for the rest is not known. The sample table contains roughly 90,000 clones; only one count was recorded for roughly 94% of them. The ten largest make up around 2.8% of the sample. Patients with autoimmune disease history or receiving systemic immunosuppression were excluded from the trial. Peripheral blood for TCR sequencing was drawn from every dose cohort at baseline, at cycle 4 day 1 and at cycle 7 day 1. Samples came from an open-label, multicenter, first-in-human phase I dose-escalation trial of ivuxolimab. The trial enrolled adults with locally advanced or metastatic head and neck squamous cell, hepatocellular, melanoma or renal cell carcinoma. Before TCR sequencing, CD4+ T cells and CD8+ T cells from peripheral blood were sorted into separate populations.

From the cysteine up to the phenylalanine, the CDR3 has a length of 15 residues. The retained sequence is limited to the CDR3, 45 bases, with the frame set at the first base. CDR1 is given as SNHLY and CDR2 as FYNNEI, both from the germline V gene. The germline ends are 16 bases apart after V is trimmed by 10 bases and J by 0 bases. What the work shows at the level of the full study, not this receptor alone: After ivuxolimab, CD8+ T cells had more expanded clones than CD4+ T cells on average. At doses of 0.1 to 3.0 mg/kg, clonal expansion of both CD4+ and CD8+ blood T cells was observed from baseline to week 6. Partial responders in the 0.1-3.0 mg/kg groups had among the lowest normalized peripheral clonal expansion, especially among CD8+ T cells. Which antigens the clonally expanded peripheral T cells were specific for was not determined. Low levels of normalized T-cell clonal expansion were also seen in some patients who did not respond.

The source was CD4+ or CD8+ T cells sorted from blood, collected in a trial of the OX40 agonist ivuxolimab. The sequence links TRBV2 to TRBJ2-1; there is no confident call for the D gene. This TCR derives from an adult with an advanced solid tumor such as melanoma, head and neck, liver or kidney cancer. The bases are TGTGCCAATCGAACGCGCCGCAGCTCCTACAATGAGCAGTTCTTC. Its translation reads: CANRTRRSSYNEQFF.